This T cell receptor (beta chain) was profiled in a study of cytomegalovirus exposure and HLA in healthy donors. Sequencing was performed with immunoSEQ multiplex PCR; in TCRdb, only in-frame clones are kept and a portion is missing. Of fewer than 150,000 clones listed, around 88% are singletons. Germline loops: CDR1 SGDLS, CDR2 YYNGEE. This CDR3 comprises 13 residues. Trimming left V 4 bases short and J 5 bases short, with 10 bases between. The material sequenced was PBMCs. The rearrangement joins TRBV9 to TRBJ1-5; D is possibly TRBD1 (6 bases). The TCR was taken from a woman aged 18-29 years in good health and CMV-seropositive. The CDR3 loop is CASSTDSYQPQHF. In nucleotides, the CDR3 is TGTGCCAGCAGCACGGACAGCTATCAGCCCCAGCATTTT.